Below are 27 T cell receptor beta chains sequenced from a single sample in a study of OX40 agonist ivuxolimab in advanced cancers. Method: immunoSEQ multiplex PCR; TCRdb's copy keeps in-frame clones and lacks some. The top ten clones hold 3.5% to 4% of a sample with about 16,000 clones, around 88% of them seen once. The sample in question was CD4+ or CD8+ T cells sorted from blood, obtained in a trial of the OX40 agonist ivuxolimab. The receptors shown here come from an adult with an advanced solid tumor such as melanoma, head and neck, liver or kidney cancer.

The chain carries TRBV11-2 and TRBJ2-7; 8 bases align to TRBD1. The CDR3 totals 15 residues. The V segment lost 6 bases and the J segment 2 bases; nucleotides outside the gene matches: 9. Germline V gene sequence: CDR1 SGHAT, CDR2 FQNNGV. The CDR3 spells CASRWLGTGPYEQYF. The CDR3 DNA follows: TGTGCCAGCAGGTGGTTGGGGACAGGACCCTACGAGCAGTACTTC.

V gene TRBV6-1 combines with J gene TRBJ2-5, with 7 positions matching TRBD1. CDR1 is MNHNS, CDR2 SASEGT, per germline. The CDR3 covers 16 residues. Unmatched junction bases numbered 12, after V lost 3 bases and J lost 5 bases. In DNA, the CDR3 is TGTGCCAGCAGTGAGTACAGGGGTAACACCTGGGAGACCCAGTACTTC. This translates into CASSEYRGNTWETQYF.

This clone turned up a few times. The chain uses TRBV19 and TRBJ2-3; 7 positions agree with TRBD2. This CDR3 is built from 14 residues. With 4 bases clipped from V and 5 bases from J, the junction kept 6 bases outside the gene matches. Germline V lookup: CDR1 LNHDA, CDR2 SQIVND (reference sequence). CDR3 protein: CASSTQAGLDTQYF. The CDR3 DNA follows: TGTGCCAGTAGTACGCAAGCGGGACTAGATACGCAGTATTTT.

This clone is labeled as medium-sized. The chain couples TRBV7-9 to TRBJ1-2; a possible D gene is TRBD1 (6 bases). Trimming pared 4 bases from V and 4 bases from J, leaving 19 bases between. Germline-derived CDR1 and CDR2 are SEHNR and FQNEAQ (reference sequence). The CDR3 has 16 residues. CDR3 protein: CASSYKNREALYGYTF. The CDR3 DNA follows: TGTGCCAGCAGCTACAAAAACAGGGAAGCCCTCTATGGCTACACCTTC. Filled out from reference TRBV7-9 and TRBJ1-2, the complete variable domain reads DTGVSQNPRHKITKRGQNVTFRCDPISEHNRLYWYRQTLGQGPEFLTYFQNEAQLEKSRLLSDRFSAERPKGSFSTLEIQRTEQGDSAMYLCASSYKNREALYGYTFGSGTRLTVV.

The chain links TRBV7-9 to TRBJ2-5, with D possibly TRBD2 on 6 matching bases. Germline values: CDR1 SEHNR, CDR2 FQNEAQ (reference sequence). CDR3 length: 17 residues. The V gene lost 7 bases and the J gene lost 0 bases, with 21 bases spanning the gap. In DNA form, the CDR3 reads TGTGCCAGCACTCTAGGGTGGAGGGGCAGTCACCAAGAGACCCAGTACTTC. Amino acid sequence: CASTLGWRGSHQETQYF.

V and J are TRBV27 and TRBJ1-5, with D possibly being TRBD1 (5 bases). The CDR3 extends over 13 amino acids. From germline, CDR1 is MNHEY and CDR2 SMNVEV (reference sequence). The V gene lost 7 bases and the J gene lost 6 bases, with 13 bases spanning the gap. CDR3 DNA: TGTGCCAGCACCCCGGGGGGAAGTCAGCCCCAGCATTTT. Amino acids: CASTPGGSQPQHF.

CDR3 bases: TGTGCCAGCACCAAGCGGGGGGGCGACGATACGCAGTATTTT. Translated: CASTKRGGDDTQYF. The chain links TRBV6-6 to TRBJ2-3; 10 positions match TRBD2. The ends lost 7 bases at V and 6 bases at J; junction bases unmatched: 7. Germline assignment: CDR1 MNHNY and CDR2 SVGAGI (reference sequence). The CDR3 runs to 14 residues.

This chain links TRBV30 with TRBJ1-1; D is undetermined. V dropped 0 bases and J dropped 9 bases, with 11 bases sitting between them. This CDR3 region has 12 residues. CDR1 GTSNPN and CDR2 SVGIG come from the germline V gene (reference sequence). The CDR3 sequence: CAWSVQLGKAFF. DNA of the CDR3: TGTGCCTGGAGTGTACAGTTAGGAAAAGCTTTCTTT.

In this sample, this clone turned up once. CDR3 coding DNA: TGTGCCAGCAGTTTTATTATGAACACTGAAGCTTTCTTT. It is translated as CASSFIMNTEAFF. The chain recombines TRBV28 with TRBJ1-1, with no clear D. In germline, CDR1 is MDHEN, CDR2 SYDVKM. The CDR3 is 13 residues long. V was pared by 3 bases and J by 0 bases, with 5 bases between.

CDR3 in amino acids: CASRSGDRTDTQYF. CDR3 nucleotide sequence: TGTGCCAGCAGAAGTGGGGACCGCACAGATACGCAGTATTTT. V gene TRBV28 combines with J gene TRBJ2-3, with D possibly called TRBD1 or TRBD2 (5 bases each). V dropped 6 bases and J dropped 1 base, with 11 bases sitting between them. The CDR3 contains 14 residues. Germline V gene sequence: CDR1 MDHEN, CDR2 SYDVKM.

This clone occurred once. This chain joins TRBV15 and TRBJ2-3; D is unclear. This CDR3 has 16 residues. V was shortened by 0 bases and J by 1 base, with 11 bases between the two germline ends. The germline gives CDR1 LNHNV, CDR2 YYDKDF (reference sequence). CDR3 amino acids: CATSRDGGIGTDTQYF. The CDR3 nucleotides read TGTGCCACCAGCAGAGATGGCGGTATCGGCACAGATACGCAGTATTTT.

V is TRBV7-2 and J is TRBJ2-3; possible D gene TRBD2, 6 bases. V was pared by 3 bases and J by 0 bases, with 10 bases between. In germline, CDR1 is SGHTA, CDR2 FQGNSA. The CDR3 consists of 15 residues. As DNA, the CDR3 is TGTGCCAGCAGCTTGACTAGTACTAGCACAGATACGCAGTATTTT. Amino acid sequence: CASSLTSTSTDTQYF.

As for this clone: Relative to the germline gene, one junction end is altered; a read error may explain this. This sequence joins TRBV2 and TRBJ1-6, with D possibly matching TRBD1 (5 bases). The germline gives CDR1 SNHLY, CDR2 FYNNEI. The CDR3 is 12 residues long. The DNA of the CDR3 is TGTGCCAGCAGTCAACAGGCCCGTCTATTCAGTTTC. Translation: CASSQQARLFSF. Full variable domain (rest looked up from reference TRBV2 and TRBJ1-6): EPEVTQTPSHQVTQMGQEVILRCVPISNHLYFYWYRQILGQKVEFLVSFYNNEISEKSEIFDDQFSVERPDGSNFTLKIRSTKLEDSAMYFCASSQQARLFSFGNGTRLTVT.

This chain uses TRBV6-1 with TRBJ2-5; 10 nucleotides agree with TRBD2. Germline values: CDR1 MNHNS, CDR2 SASEGT. This CDR3 is 17 amino acids long. After removal of 0 bases from V and 5 bases from J, the junction contained 9 bases not matched to a gene. The CDR3 loop reads CASSEAHTSGIGETQYF. The CDR3 DNA is TGTGCCAGCAGTGAAGCGCATACTAGCGGGATCGGGGAGACCCAGTACTTC.

The genes are TRBV25-1 and TRBJ1-3; D gene unclear. Germline-derived CDR1 and CDR2 are MGHDK and SYGVNS. CDR3 length equals 12 residues. Trimming stripped 6 bases from V and 4 bases from J, with 7 bases between. Here the CDR3 reads CASRGSGNTIYF. As DNA, the CDR3 is TGTGCCAGCAGAGGGTCAGGAAACACCATATATTTT.

The V call is TRBV6-6, the J call TRBJ2-7; the D gene is possibly TRBD2 (5 bases). This CDR3 is built from 15 residues. The V end was cut by 5 bases, the J end by 0 bases, with 14 bases between. Germline-derived CDR1 and CDR2 are MNHNY and SVGAGI (reference sequence). CDR3 residues: CASSPRTYNSYEQYF. CDR3 coding DNA: TGTGCCAGCAGTCCAAGGACTTACAACTCCTACGAGCAGTACTTC.

The V call is TRBV4-2, the J call TRBJ2-7; TRBD2 matches at 7 bases. V lost 4 bases to trimming and J lost 2 bases; unmatched junction nucleotides: 14. CDR3 length: 17 residues. The V gene's germline CDR1 is LGHNA and CDR2 YNFKEQ. For the CDR3, the DNA is TGTGCCAGCAGCCCGGCCGGGACTACCCTCCCAACCTACGAGCAGTACTTC. It encodes CASSPAGTTLPTYEQYF.

This chain uses TRBV27 with TRBJ2-3, with D possibly matching TRBD2 (5 bases). V shed 5 bases and J shed 2 bases, with 17 bases lying between them. This CDR3 comprises 16 residues. Germline assignment: CDR1 MNHEY and CDR2 SMNVEV (reference sequence). The CDR3 is CASSPYQRTLTDTQYF. DNA for the CDR3: TGTGCCAGCAGTCCATATCAGCGGACCCTCACAGATACGCAGTATTTT.

In this sample, this clone turned up a few times. This sequence joins TRBV14 and TRBJ1-2; possible D gene TRBD1, 5 bases. Trimming pared 1 base from V and 4 bases from J, leaving 13 bases between. The CDR3 has 15 amino acids. Germline V lookup: CDR1 SGHDN, CDR2 FVKESK. CDR3 amino acids: CASSQVIGGSYGYTF. CDR3 bases: TGTGCCAGCAGCCAAGTTATCGGGGGGAGCTATGGCTACACCTTC. The full variable domain, in which reference TRBV14 and TRBJ1-2 provide the parts outside the CDR3, is EAGVTQFPSHSVIEKGQTVTLRCDPISGHDNLYWYRRVMGKEIKFLLHFVKESKQDESGMPNNRFLAERTGGTYSTLKVQPAELEDSGVYFCASSQVIGGSYGYTFGSGTRLTVV.

The V call is TRBV6-1, the J call TRBJ1-1, with no clear D. The germline V gene encodes CDR1 MNHNS and CDR2 SASEGT. Trimming shortened V by 1 base and J by 10 bases, and 10 bases separated the two germline ends. The CDR3 has 12 residues. The CDR3 loop reads CASSEGGTGAFF. As DNA, the CDR3 is TGTGCCAGCAGTGAAGGGGGTACGGGAGCTTTCTTT.

The genes are TRBV7-8 and TRBJ2-1; no firm D call. The CDR3 covers 12 residues. Germline V gene sequence: CDR1 SGHVS, CDR2 FQNEAQ. Trimming removed 3 bases at V and 8 bases at J, with 8 bases between. Written as DNA, the CDR3 is TGTGCCAGCAGCTTGGCATTCGATGAGCAGTTCTTC. Amino acid sequence: CASSLAFDEQFF.

The chain has TRBV11-2 and TRBJ1-1, with D hard to call. Germline-derived CDR1 and CDR2 are SGHAT and FQNNGV. The V end lost 3 bases, the J end lost 1 base, and 12 bases lay between the germline ends. This CDR3 has 15 residues. The CDR3 here is CASSLSGPWNTEAFF. For the CDR3, the DNA is TGTGCCAGCAGCTTGTCCGGGCCTTGGAACACTGAAGCTTTCTTT.

The chain recombines TRBV2 with TRBJ1-3; D is unclear. Trimming stripped 7 bases from V and 0 bases from J, with 10 bases between. This CDR3 has 14 residues. Germline CDR1 reads SNHLY; CDR2 reads FYNNEI. This CDR3 is CASKASTSGNTIYF. The CDR3, as DNA: TGTGCCAGCAAGGCAAGCACCTCTGGAAACACCATATATTTT.

The CDR3 DNA sequence: TGTGCCAGCTCACCAAGGGGGGAAGAGACCCAGTACTTC. This translates into CASSPRGEETQYF. The chain recombines TRBV18 with TRBJ2-5, with D perhaps matching TRBD1 or TRBD2 (6 bases each). V was cut by 2 bases and J by 3 bases, with 7 bases left in between. Germline loops: CDR1 KGHSH, CDR2 LQKENI. The CDR3 has 13 residues.

This chain connects TRBV11-2 to TRBJ2-3; 9 bases map to TRBD2. V lost 3 bases, J lost 4 bases, and 5 bases stayed unmatched. The CDR3 runs to 15 residues. The V gene's germline CDR1 is SGHAT and CDR2 FQNNGV. The CDR3 DNA reads TGTGCCAGCAGCTTGGGTAGCGGGAGTGCAGATACGCAGTATTTT. It encodes CASSLGSGSADTQYF. The full variable domain, its missing parts supplied by reference TRBV11-2 and TRBJ2-3, is EAGVAQSPRYKIIEKRQSVAFWCNPISGHATLYWYQQILGQGPKLLIQFQNNGVVDDSQLPKDRFSAERLKGVDSTLKIQPAKLEDSAVYLCASSLGSGSADTQYFGPGTRLTVL.

The chain couples TRBV2 to TRBJ2-3; TRBD1 aligns across 7 bases. The CDR3 has 17 amino acids. The V gene end was trimmed by 6 bases and the J gene end by 0 bases; junction bases not matched to a gene: 12. CDR1 and CDR2 from the germline V gene are SNHLY and FYNNEI. For the CDR3, the DNA is TGTGCCAGCAGGGGAGAAACCACAGGGGCCAGCACAGATACGCAGTATTTT. Amino acid sequence: CASRGETTGASTDTQYF.

This chain links TRBV4-1 with TRBJ1-1; no definite D call. The V gene lost 0 bases and the J gene lost 4 bases, with 12 bases spanning the gap. This CDR3 region has 15 residues. CDR1 is MGHRA, CDR2 YSYEKL, per germline. The CDR3 nucleotides are TGCGCCAGCAGCCAAGATCTTCGGGGAGGCACTGAAGCTTTCTTT. This encodes CASSQDLRGGTEAFF.